A single sample gave rise to the 24 T cell receptor beta chains below, sequenced in a study of T cell responses to AZD1222 COVID-19 vaccine. The method was immunoSEQ multiplex PCR; TCRdb's version includes in-frame clones alone and lacks a portion of them. The table shows about 110,000 clones, with roughly 89% occurring only once. Source: peripheral blood, taken 28 days after the second AZD1222 dose. The receptors stem from an adult who received the AZD1222 COVID-19 vaccine.

V is TRBV4-3 and J is TRBJ2-7; D uncertain. CDR1 is LGHNA, CDR2 YSLEER, per germline. Between the trimmed V and J ends, which lost 1 base and 6 bases, there was a span of 7 bases. The CDR3 extends over 12 amino acids. CDR3 amino acids: CASSQVPGEQYF. Written as DNA, the CDR3 is TGCGCCAGCAGCCAAGTACCCGGCGAGCAGTACTTC.

The chain couples TRBV28 to TRBJ1-5; no reliable D call. V was trimmed by 7 bases and J by 7 bases, leaving 17 bases between them. There are 14 residues in the CDR3. CDR1 and CDR2 from the germline V gene are MDHEN and SYDVKM. CDR3 in DNA: TGTGCCAGCACTGATTCGCCGCAAGCCCAGCCCCAGCATTTT. It specifies CASTDSPQAQPQHF.

The V and J genes are TRBV11-2 and TRBJ2-1; D possibly corresponds to TRBD2 (7 bases). CDR1 is SGHAT, CDR2 FQNNGV, per germline. The CDR3 has 18 residues. With 0 bases removed from V and 7 bases from J, the gap between germline ends came to 22 bases. The CDR3 loop reads CASSLDPLRRGGENEQFF. CDR3 in DNA: TGTGCCAGCAGCTTAGATCCCCTGCGAAGGGGGGGCGAGAATGAGCAGTTCTTC.

V and J are TRBV12-5 and TRBJ1-6; no clear D. The CDR3 is made up of 16 amino acids. Germline V gene data show CDR1 as LGHNT and CDR2 as FRNRAP. Trimming pared 6 bases from V and 8 bases from J, leaving 20 bases between. CDR3 region: CASGLRELGCDSPLHF. The CDR3 DNA reads as TGTGCTAGTGGACTCCGCGAATTAGGGTGCGATTCACCCCTCCACTTT. The entire variable domain, with the rest obtained from reference TRBV12-5 and TRBJ1-6, is as follows: DARVTQTPRHKVTEMGQEVTMRCQPILGHNTVFWYRQTMMQGLELLAYFRNRAPLDDSGMPKDRFSAEMPDATLATLKIQPSEPRDSAVYFCASGLRELGCDSPLHFGNGTRLTVT.

The rearrangement uses TRBV25-1 and TRBJ2-2; D remains ambiguous. This CDR3 is 14 amino acids long. The germline V gene encodes CDR1 MGHDK and CDR2 SYGVNS. Between the trimmed V and J ends, which lost 8 bases and 2 bases, there was a span of 12 bases. The CDR3 nucleotides read TGTGCCAGCCGAGGAGCCCTCAACACCGGGGAGCTGTTTTTT. As protein: CASRGALNTGELFF.

The chain recombines TRBV6-2 or TRBV6-3 with TRBJ2-6; 7 positions agree with TRBD1. This CDR3 has 16 residues. The V segment lost 5 bases and the J segment 2 bases; nucleotides outside the gene matches: 6. CDR1 is MNHEY and CDR2 is SVGEGT in the germline V gene. The CDR3 spells CASSRQGLAGANVLTF. In DNA form, the CDR3 reads TGTGCCAGCAGTCGACAGGGTTTGGCTGGGGCCAACGTCCTGACTTTC.

This chain links TRBV6-5 with TRBJ2-5; 11 positions match TRBD2. Looked up from germline, CDR1 is MNHEY and CDR2 is SVGAGI. The CDR3 covers 13 residues. Losses at the gene ends were 8 bases for V and 3 bases for J; bases not matched to a gene: 2. CDR3 nucleotide sequence: TGTGCCAGCGGGGGACTAGCGGAAGAGACCCAGTACTTC. It encodes CASGGLAEETQYF.

V and J are TRBV2 and TRBJ1-6; D is unresolved. Between the trimmed V and J ends, which lost 5 bases and 6 bases, there was a span of 11 bases. The CDR3 is 14 residues long. CDR1 SNHLY and CDR2 FYNNEI come from the germline V gene. The CDR3 nucleotides read TGTGCCAGCAGTCAAGACCGACGTAATTCACCCCTCCACTTT. This encodes CASSQDRRNSPLHF.

This chain joins TRBV6-5 and TRBJ2-7; D ambiguous. V lost 0 bases, J lost 3 bases, and 9 bases lay in between. There are 14 residues in the CDR3. Germline V gene data show CDR1 as MNHEY and CDR2 as SVGAGI. The DNA of the CDR3 is TGTGCCAGCAGTTACTCGTGGCAGGACTACGAGCAGTACTTC. This sequence encodes CASSYSWQDYEQYF.

The CDR3 coding sequence is TGCGCCAGCAGCCGACAGTCCAACACTGAAGCTTTCTTT. Translation gives CASSRQSNTEAFF. The chain employs TRBV5-1 and TRBJ1-1; TRBD1 is a possible D gene (5 bases). The CDR3 contains 13 residues. Germline V gene lookup returns CDR1 SGHRS and CDR2 YFSETQ. V was pared by 4 bases and J by 2 bases, with 9 bases between.

In DNA form, the CDR3 reads TGTGCCTGGAGTCCCCATACCAGCGGGGAGGAGACCCAGTACTTC. This encodes CAWSPHTSGEETQYF. V usage is TRBV30 and J usage is TRBJ2-5; 7 nucleotides agree with TRBD2. Germline CDR1 GTSNPN, CDR2 SVGIG (reference sequence). CDR3 size: 15 residues. Unmatched junction bases numbered 11, after V lost 2 bases and J lost 5 bases. The whole variable domain, remainder taken from reference TRBV30 and TRBJ2-5, is SQTIHQWPATLVQPVGSPLSLECTVEGTSNPNLYWYRQAAGRGLQLLFYSVGIGQISSEVPQNLSASRPQDRQFILSSKKLLLSDSGFYLCAWSPHTSGEETQYFGPGTRLLVL.

J is TRBJ2-7 and V is TRBV6-5, with a possible D match to TRBD2 (6 bases). The CDR3 totals 15 residues. From germline, CDR1 is MNHEY and CDR2 SVGAGI. V was pared by 2 bases and J by 1 base, with 12 bases between. For the CDR3, the DNA is TGTGCCAGCAGTTACGGAGGGGTGGCTTCCTACGAGCAGTACTTC. This codes for CASSYGGVASYEQYF.

The DNA of the CDR3 is TGTGCCAGCAGCGGGGACTTCCGAAGGGGCTACACCTTC. As protein: CASSGDFRRGYTF. The rearrangement joins TRBV6-5 to TRBJ1-2, with a tentative D call TRBD1 (5 bases). There are 13 residues in the CDR3. V lost 6 bases and J 8 bases, leaving 16 bases between the germline ends. Germline assignment: CDR1 MNHEY and CDR2 SVGAGI.

The rearrangement uses TRBV15 and TRBJ1-2, with 12 bases lining up with TRBD1. The V segment lost 5 bases and the J segment 6 bases; nucleotides outside the gene matches: 7. Germline CDR1 LNHNV, CDR2 YYDKDF (reference sequence). The CDR3 loop spans 15 amino acids. CDR3 protein: CATSARDRGRDGYTF. CDR3 nucleotides: TGTGCCACCAGCGCCCGGGACAGGGGGCGGGATGGCTACACCTTC.

The chain carries TRBV19 and TRBJ1-3; D remains unclear. The CDR3 contains 14 residues. CDR1 and CDR2 (germline): LNHDA, SQIVND (reference sequence). Trimming left V 7 bases short and J 5 bases short, with 15 bases between. CDR3 nucleotides: TGTGCCAGTAACCTCGACCCAGGCAGAAACACCATATATTTT. This codes for CASNLDPGRNTIYF.

This clone was seen just once. This chain connects TRBV5-1 to TRBJ1-1; tentatively, D is TRBD1 (5 bases). The germline CDR1 and CDR2 sequences are SGHRS and YFSETQ. V was trimmed by 0 bases and J by 0 bases, leaving 15 bases between them. The CDR3 covers 17 residues. The CDR3 loop is CASSLVQDPLLNTEAFF. Here the CDR3 DNA reads TGCGCCAGCAGCTTGGTACAGGACCCGTTATTGAACACTGAAGCTTTCTTT.

The chain uses TRBV9 and TRBJ2-7; the D gene is possibly TRBD1 (7 bases). CDR1 and CDR2 (germline): SGDLS, YYNGEE. Trimming left V 0 bases short and J 2 bases short, with 12 bases between. This CDR3 has 15 amino acids. CDR3 coding DNA: TGTGCCAGCAGCGTAGGGGCAGGGGGGACCTACGAGCAGTACTTC. This translates into CASSVGAGGTYEQYF.

The V and J genes are TRBV10-3 and TRBJ2-1; D unclear. Trimming cost V 7 bases and J 4 bases, with 5 bases left between them. The CDR3 has 11 amino acids. Germline V gene lookup returns CDR1 ENHRY and CDR2 SYGVKD. The CDR3, as DNA: TGTGCCATCAACGTATACAATGAGCAGTTCTTC. This sequence encodes CAINVYNEQFF.

This chain links TRBV11-2 with TRBJ2-7; D call uncertain. The germline V gene encodes CDR1 SGHAT and CDR2 FQNNGV. Trimming stripped 5 bases from V and 1 base from J, with 18 bases between. This CDR3 spans 16 amino acids. The CDR3 loop reads CASSAPDLTQSYEQYF. The CDR3 nucleotides are TGTGCCAGCAGCGCTCCGGACCTGACTCAATCCTACGAGCAGTACTTC.

This rearrangement joins TRBV7-9 to TRBJ2-7; 12 nucleotides match TRBD2. There are 13 residues in the CDR3. The V gene's germline CDR1 is SEHNR and CDR2 FQNEAQ (reference sequence). V lost 6 bases and J lost 5; bases outside the gene matches: 2. The CDR3 reads CASRTSGGDEQYF. DNA for the CDR3: TGTGCCAGCAGGACTAGCGGGGGTGACGAGCAGTACTTC. Variable domain in full (rest from reference TRBV7-9 and TRBJ2-7): DTGVSQNPRHKITKRGQNVTFRCDPISEHNRLYWYRQTLGQGPEFLTYFQNEAQLEKSRLLSDRFSAERPKGSFSTLEIQRTEQGDSAMYLCASRTSGGDEQYFGPGTRLTVT.

Written as DNA, the CDR3 is TGTGCCAGCAGTTTAAAAGGGACATCCTCCTACGAGCAGTACTTC. It specifies CASSLKGTSSYEQYF. The chain uses TRBV27 and TRBJ2-7; a possible D gene is TRBD1 (6 bases). The V gene lost 2 bases and the J gene lost 0 bases, with 11 bases spanning the gap. CDR1 and CDR2 from the germline V gene are MNHEY and SMNVEV (reference sequence). CDR3 length equals 15 residues.

As DNA, the CDR3 is TGCGCCAGCAGCCACCTGAGCGGGGGACCTATGAACACTGAAGCTTTCTTT. Its protein product is CASSHLSGGPMNTEAFF. J is TRBJ1-1 and V is TRBV4-1; tentatively, D is TRBD1 (5 bases). V shed 3 bases and J shed 0 bases, with 17 bases lying between them. Germline lookup yields CDR1 MGHRA and CDR2 YSYEKL. CDR3 length equals 17 residues.

The chain uses TRBV5-1 and TRBJ2-3; TRBD1 is a possible D gene (5 bases). Trimming pared 5 bases from V and 0 bases from J, leaving 13 bases between. Germline V gene data show CDR1 as SGHRS and CDR2 as YFSETQ. This CDR3 is built from 15 residues. CDR3 amino acids: CASRDDRTSTDTQYF. The CDR3 DNA sequence: TGCGCCAGCAGGGACGACAGAACTAGCACAGATACGCAGTATTTT.

The chain joins TRBV19 to TRBJ1-3; D gene ambiguous. Germline V lookup: CDR1 LNHDA, CDR2 SQIVND (reference sequence). This CDR3 is built from 17 residues. Deletions cut 3 bases from V and 4 bases from J, with 19 bases between. This CDR3 reads CASSIGGPRLRGNTIYF. The CDR3 DNA sequence: TGTGCCAGTAGTATCGGCGGCCCCAGATTGAGAGGAAACACCATATATTTT. Looking up the rest from reference TRBV19 and TRBJ1-3 gives the full variable domain: DGGITQSPKYLFRKEGQNVTLSCEQNLNHDAMYWYRQDPGQGLRLIYYSQIVNDFQKGDIAEGYSVSREKKESFPLTVTSAQKNPTAFYLCASSIGGPRLRGNTIYFGEGSWLTVV.